This T cell receptor beta chain comes out of a study of T cell repertoires in cytomegalovirus infection. Study summary: Well-studied HLA-B-restricted epitopes and recently identified HLA-C-restricted epitopes of CMV were both used in the study.

General study points: Dominating the ex vivo response were HLA-C-restricted CMV-specific TCR beta clonotypes.

Germline CDR1 reads SGHRS; CDR2 reads YFSETQ. This CDR3 has 14 amino acids. Trimming pared 4 bases from V and 1 base from J, leaving 11 bases between. TCRdb redid the calling of the reads with MiXCR, one entry per CDR3 protein. Of approximately 340,000 distinct CDR3 sequences in the sample, just under 30% are singletons; the top ten hold over 15%. This clonotype occurred a few times. The antigen remains undetermined. The specimen was cultured PBMCs, collected from culture after CMV antigen stimulation. The TCR comes from a human donor in good health (CMV status not recorded). Some clones in this sample may be carry-over from other donors' samples. The chain is built from TRBV5-1 and TRBJ1-1; D is uncertain. The CDR3 sequence: CASSPLRTNTEAFF. CDR3 DNA: TGCGCCAGCAGCCCCCTGAGAACGAACACTGAAGCTTTCTTT.